A single sample is the source of the 28 T cell receptor beta chains below, sequenced in a study of blood T cell repertoires in COVID-19. Libraries were prepared by immunoSEQ multiplex PCR; TCRdb keeps only in-frame clonotypes and omits some of them. The sample records about 89,000 clones, 80% being singletons. Material: peripheral blood. The receptors were sampled from a woman of 80 years or more with acute or convalescent COVID-19.

The genes are TRBV3-1 (or the pseudogene TRBV3-2) and TRBJ2-1; 7 bases match TRBD2. V dropped 10 bases and J dropped 4; count of bases not matched to a gene: 4. Looked up from germline, CDR1 is LGHDT and CDR2 is YNNKEL (reference sequence). The CDR3 runs to 12 residues. The CDR3 protein is CATDSGYNEQFF. The CDR3 coding sequence is TGTGCCACAGATAGCGGGTACAATGAGCAGTTCTTC.

The V call is TRBV6-5, the J call TRBJ1-1; D is possibly TRBD1 (5 bases). The CDR3 has 13 amino acids. Germline lookup yields CDR1 MNHEY and CDR2 SVGAGI. Trimming cost V 8 bases and J 0 bases, with 10 bases left between them. The CDR3 DNA is TGTGCCAGCCCGACAGACATGAACACTGAAGCTTTCTTT. Translating gives CASPTDMNTEAFF.

This sequence joins TRBV4-1 and TRBJ2-7, with 10 bases fitting TRBD2. V trimming: 5 bases; J trimming: 3 bases; junction bases outside the gene matches: 7. Germline V gives CDR1 MGHRA, CDR2 YSYEKL. The CDR3 consists of 15 residues. This chain's CDR3 is CASSSRTSGGYEQYF. CDR3 coding DNA: TGCGCCAGCAGCTCCCGGACTAGCGGAGGCTACGAGCAGTACTTC.

This sequence joins TRBV9 and TRBJ2-2; TRBD2 agrees at 8 bases. V trimming: 0 bases; J trimming: 5 bases; junction bases outside the gene matches: 6. CDR1 is SGDLS, CDR2 YYNGEE, per germline. This CDR3 region has 16 residues. DNA for the CDR3: TGTGCCAGCAGCGTAGATTTGGTAGCGGGAACCGGGGAGCTGTTTTTT. Protein sequence: CASSVDLVAGTGELFF.

The chain recombines TRBV29-1 with TRBJ2-2; the match to TRBD2 covers 12 bases. V was pared by 6 bases and J by 4 bases, with 6 bases of the junction left unmatched. The CDR3 covers 15 residues. Germline-derived CDR1 and CDR2 are SQVTM and ANQGSEA. CDR3 coding DNA: TGCAGCGTAACACTAGCGGGAGGCGGCACCGGGGAGCTGTTTTTT. Residues: CSVTLAGGGTGELFF.

This clone has a handful of counts. The CDR3 DNA reads as TGTGCCAGTAGTAACTACAGGGAAAAAAACACCGGGGAGCTGTTTTTT. Translated: CASSNYREKNTGELFF. The chain couples TRBV19 to TRBJ2-2, with D possibly being TRBD1 (6 bases). Trimming took off 4 bases at V and 2 bases at J, with 14 bases between the two ends. The CDR3 is 16 amino acids. Germline V gives CDR1 LNHDA, CDR2 SQIVND (reference sequence). Combining the CDR3 with reference TRBV19 and TRBJ2-2 gives the whole variable domain DGGITQSPKYLFRKEGQNVTLSCEQNLNHDAMYWYRQDPGQGLRLIYYSQIVNDFQKGDIAEGYSVSREKKESFPLTVTSAQKNPTAFYLCASSNYREKNTGELFFGEGSRLTVL.

The chain links TRBV7-2 to TRBJ1-2; the D gene is possibly TRBD1 (5 bases). The CDR3 is 12 amino acids. V shed 5 bases and J shed 4 bases, with 8 bases lying between them. CDR1 is SGHTA and CDR2 is FQGNSA in the germline V gene. In DNA form, the CDR3 reads TGTGCCAGCAGCGTGGACACCTATGGCTACACCTTC. Protein sequence: CASSVDTYGYTF.

The chain has TRBV11-1 and TRBJ2-6; D is uncertain. The V gene lost 5 bases and the J gene lost 1 base, with 9 bases spanning the gap. Germline V gene data show CDR1 as SGHAT and CDR2 as FQDESV (reference sequence). The CDR3 covers 15 residues. The CDR3: CASSHTVSGANVLTF. Here the CDR3 DNA reads TGTGCCAGCAGCCATACAGTGTCTGGGGCCAACGTCCTGACTTTC.

The chain couples TRBV6-5 to TRBJ1-5; the match to TRBD1 covers 8 bases. The CDR3 has 14 amino acids. The ends lost 5 bases at V and 6 bases at J; junction bases unmatched: 6. Germline CDR1 is MNHEY and CDR2 is SVGAGI. The DNA for the CDR3 is TGTGCCAGCAGTCTAGGACAGGGTGTTCAGCCCCAGCATTTT. Its protein product is CASSLGQGVQPQHF.

The J gene is TRBJ2-3, the V gene TRBV25-1; TRBD2 matches 14 bases. The CDR3 contains 17 residues. Trimming at V came to 4 bases and at J to 3 bases, leaving 6 bases not matched to a gene. The germline CDR1 and CDR2 sequences are MGHDK and SYGVNS. The CDR3, as DNA: TGTGCCAGCAGTGGGACCGGGACTAGCGGGAGTACAGATACGCAGTATTTT. Amino acid sequence: CASSGTGTSGSTDTQYF.

As concerns this clone: A junction end diverges from the germline sequence, so it may reflect a read error. This CDR3 is CASSITGGETQYF. CDR3 sequence (DNA): TGTGCCAGCAGCATAACGGGAGGAGAGACCCAGTACTTC. The rearrangement uses TRBV7-3 and TRBJ2-5, with 7 bases lining up with TRBD2. Germline V lookup: CDR1 SGHTA, CDR2 FQGTGA. The CDR3 is 13 amino acids.

The CDR3 coding sequence is TGTGCCAGCAGACAGGGGGCGAATGATGGCTACACCTTC. Translation gives CASRQGANDGYTF. The V call is TRBV12-3 or TRBV12-4, the J call TRBJ1-2; TRBD1 aligns across 9 bases. Germline trimming cut 6 bases from V and 6 bases from J; bases unmatched to any gene: 5. This CDR3 has 13 residues.

The V call is TRBV2, the J call TRBJ2-2; D call uncertain. Trimming removed 2 bases from V and 13 bases from J, with 11 bases in between. Germline V lookup: CDR1 SNHLY, CDR2 FYNNEI. This CDR3 comprises 12 residues. CDR3 sequence (DNA): TGTGCCAGCAGTGAAAGTGCAGGTCGGCTGTTTTTT. Its protein product is CASSESAGRLFF.

This clone has only one observation. V gene TRBV9 combines with J gene TRBJ2-7, with D perhaps matching TRBD2 (6 bases). The V end lost 3 bases, the J end lost 5 bases, and 18 bases lay between the germline ends. The CDR3 covers 15 residues. The germline V gene has CDR1 SGDLS and CDR2 YYNGEE. For the CDR3, the DNA is TGTGCCAGCAGCGCTAGCTTGGGAGGCTTGAACGAGCAGTACTTC. It specifies CASSASLGGLNEQYF.

The genes are TRBV18 and TRBJ1-6, with 8 bases matching TRBD1. The CDR3 totals 15 residues. Trimming cost V 5 bases and J 14 bases; bases outside gene matches: 14. Per the germline V gene, CDR1 is KGHSH and CDR2 is LQKENI. CDR3 sequence: CASSSEFRGRRSLHF. DNA of the CDR3: TGTGCCAGCTCATCGGAATTCAGGGGGCGAAGGTCCCTCCACTTT.

To note about this clone: The junction departs from germline at one end; a sequencing error may be responsible. The rearrangement links TRBV6-5 to TRBJ2-3; a weak D match, TRBD2 (6 bases). CDR1 MNHEY and CDR2 SVGAGI come from the germline V gene. The CDR3 contains 14 residues. Here the CDR3 reads CASSFRTISSQPSF. The CDR3 DNA reads TGTGCCAGCAGTTTCCGGACTATCTCATCCCAGCCATCATTT.

The chain employs TRBV21-1 and TRBJ1-1; the DNA was not compared with TRBD1, the D call given in the table. TRBV21-1 constitutes a pseudogene. The CDR3 spans 15 residues. Here the CDR3 DNA reads TGTGCCAGCAGCAAAGTACGGGACAAACACACTGAAGCTTTCTTT. This codes for CASSKVRDKHTEAFF.

The chain employs TRBV24-1 and TRBJ2-1; D perhaps matches TRBD1 (6 bases). Trimming pared 2 bases from V and 4 bases from J, leaving 14 bases between. The germline V gene has CDR1 KGHDR and CDR2 SFDVKD. The CDR3 is 16 residues long. The CDR3 here is CATSDSAGGQYNEQFF. The CDR3 DNA reads TGTGCCACCAGTGATTCCGCGGGTGGACAGTACAATGAGCAGTTCTTC.

The J gene is TRBJ1-4, the V gene TRBV7-9, with 7 bases that match TRBD1. CDR3 length equals 16 residues. The junction had 6 bases not matched to a gene; V was cut back by 0 bases and J by 5 bases. CDR1 is SEHNR and CDR2 is FQNEAQ in the germline V gene (reference sequence). Here the CDR3 DNA reads TGTGCCAGCAGCTTAGCTCCGGGACAGTTAAATGAAAAACTGTTTTTT. This translates into CASSLAPGQLNEKLFF.

This clone has only a few counts. This chain uses TRBV18 with TRBJ2-2, with 7 nucleotides matching TRBD1. Germline V gene data show CDR1 as KGHSH and CDR2 as LQKENI. J gave up 5 bases and V 4 bases, and 4 bases lay outside the gene matches. CDR3 length: 14 residues. CDR3 in amino acids: CASSLDRWTGELFF. The CDR3 bases are TGTGCCAGCTCACTGGACAGGTGGACCGGGGAGCTGTTTTTT.

There are a few counts of this clone. V is TRBV18 and J is TRBJ2-5; 11 nucleotides line up with TRBD2. Germline CDR1 reads KGHSH; CDR2 reads LQKENI. This CDR3 is 16 amino acids long. The V and J ends lost 5 bases and 3 bases, in that order; junction bases with no gene match: 8. Here the CDR3 reads CASSNPTSGSEETQYF. The CDR3 nucleotides are TGTGCCAGCTCAAACCCAACTAGCGGGAGTGAAGAGACCCAGTACTTC.

The V and J genes are TRBV7-6 and TRBJ2-3; 7 nucleotides align to TRBD2. CDR3 length equals 16 residues. CDR1 SGHVS and CDR2 FNYEAQ come from the germline V gene. Germline trimming cut 6 bases from V and 2 bases from J; bases unmatched to any gene: 11. In DNA form, the CDR3 reads TGTGCCAGCAGTCTCCGCGGGACTACTTTCACAGATACGCAGTATTTT. Translated: CASSLRGTTFTDTQYF.

V and J are TRBV2 and TRBJ2-5; 8 bases are a match to TRBD1. V trimming: 4 bases; J trimming: 5 bases; junction bases outside the gene matches: 3. The CDR3 sequence is 13 residues long. Looked up from germline, CDR1 is SNHLY and CDR2 is FYNNEI. In nucleotides, the CDR3 is TGTGCCAGCAGTGGGACAGGGCTGGAGACCCAGTACTTC. It encodes CASSGTGLETQYF. Filled out from reference TRBV2 and TRBJ2-5, the complete variable domain reads EPEVTQTPSHQVTQMGQEVILRCVPISNHLYFYWYRQILGQKVEFLVSFYNNEISEKSEIFDDQFSVERPDGSNFTLKIRSTKLEDSAMYFCASSGTGLETQYFGPGTRLLVL.

The sample holds a few counts of this clone. The J gene is TRBJ2-5, the V gene TRBV5-1; 10 positions agree with TRBD2. CDR1 SGHRS and CDR2 YFSETQ come from the germline V gene. V lost 4 bases to trimming and J lost 1 base; unmatched junction nucleotides: 13. The CDR3 has 18 residues. CDR3 residues: CASSRALSSGGVQETQYF. In DNA, the CDR3 is TGCGCCAGCAGCCGGGCCCTTTCTAGCGGGGGAGTCCAAGAGACCCAGTACTTC.

The chain employs TRBV6-5 and TRBJ2-7, with TRBD2 identical over 7 bases. Per the germline V gene, CDR1 is MNHEY and CDR2 is SVGAGI. After removal of 5 bases from V and 7 bases from J, the junction contained 11 bases not matched to a gene. The CDR3 consists of 14 residues. The CDR3 sequence: CASSPGTTVPEQYF. The CDR3 nucleotides are TGTGCCAGCAGTCCCGGGACTACCGTACCAGAGCAGTACTTC.

Worth noting for this clone: Within the sample, other DNA sequences also encode this same CDR3. The chain combines TRBV2 with TRBJ1-1; D might be TRBD1 (5 bases). Germline V gene lookup returns CDR1 SNHLY and CDR2 FYNNEI. V was clipped by 5 bases and J by 1 base, with 8 bases between them. The CDR3 is made up of 13 amino acids. The CDR3 DNA is TGTGCCAGCAGTTCCCAGGGGAACACTGAAGCTTTCTTT. Translation: CASSSQGNTEAFF.

This clone was observed many times. CDR3 sequence reads: CASSPGQRTYEQYF. The CDR3 coding sequence is TGCGCCAGCAGCCCGGGACAGCGAACCTACGAGCAGTACTTC. The chain couples TRBV4-1 to TRBJ2-7, with 7 bases fitting TRBD1. The V gene end was trimmed by 4 bases and the J gene end by 2 bases; junction bases not matched to a gene: 5. Germline V lookup: CDR1 MGHRA, CDR2 YSYEKL. The CDR3 sequence is 14 residues long.

The chain links TRBV29-1 to TRBJ2-1; D might be TRBD2 (9 bases). V lost 4 bases and J 4 bases, leaving 23 bases between the germline ends. The CDR3 covers 17 residues. Germline V gene data show CDR1 as SQVTM and CDR2 as ANQGSEA. CDR3: CSVVPRGGWTGYNEQFF. The CDR3 nucleotides are TGCAGCGTTGTGCCGCGGGGGGGGTGGACAGGGTACAATGAGCAGTTCTTC.